The rows below give T cell receptor beta chains drawn from one sample of a study of T cell responses to AZD1222 COVID-19 vaccine. TCRdb keeps only in-frame clones here, not all; method: immunoSEQ multiplex PCR. Here the sample spans around 160,000 clones, roughly nine tenths being singletons. Here the sequenced sample was peripheral blood, taken on day 0 of AZD1222 vaccination. The receptors stem from an adult in good health. Each CDR3 is given with its conserved first and last residue. A D gene is named only where the DNA matches it firmly. Clone size, where shown, is once, few, many, or a class for clones that have expanded.

j_gene: TRBJ2-4
d_gene: TRBD2
abundance: few
v_gene: TRBV28
CDR3aa: CASSRRGLASIVGAKNIQYF
CDR3nt: TGTGCCAGCAGTCGAAGGGGACTAGCGTCGATAGTCGGGGCCAAAAACATTCAGTACTTC

j_gene: TRBJ2-7
d_gene: TRBD1
abundance: .
v_gene: TRBV10-3
CDR3aa: CASKGLGQGGEQYF
CDR3nt: TGTGCCAGCAAAGGGCTGGGACAGGGAGGCGAGCAGTACTTC

j_gene: TRBJ1-1
d_gene: TRBD1
abundance: .
v_gene: TRBV19
CDR3aa: CASIGQVFSEAFF
CDR3nt: TGTGCCAGTATCGGACAGGTTTTCTCTGAAGCTTTCTTT

j_gene: TRBJ2-7
d_gene: TRBD2
abundance: once
v_gene: TRBV4-1
CDR3aa: CASSQPTSGSAEQYF
CDR3nt: TGCGCCAGCAGCCAGCCCACTAGCGGGAGTGCCGAGCAGTACTTC

j_gene: TRBJ2-1
d_gene: TRBD2
abundance: .
v_gene: TRBV10-1
CDR3aa: CASHPAGVGEQFF
CDR3nt: TGCGCCAGCCATCCAGCGGGAGTTGGGGAGCAGTTCTTC

j_gene: TRBJ1-5
d_gene: TRBD1
abundance: .
v_gene: TRBV6-5
CDR3aa: CASSSGQGVQPQHF
CDR3nt: TGTGCCAGCAGTTCGGGACAGGGGGTTCAGCCCCAGCATTTT

j_gene: TRBJ1-3
d_gene: .
abundance: .
v_gene: TRBV28
CDR3aa: CASSFGGFRNTIYF
CDR3nt: TGTGCCAGCAGTTTCGGAGGGTTCAGAAACACCATATATTTT

j_gene: TRBJ1-1
d_gene: TRBD1
abundance: .
v_gene: TRBV18
CDR3aa: CASSPLTGAMNTEAFF
CDR3nt: TGTGCCAGCTCACCTTTAACAGGGGCAATGAACACTGAAGCTTTCTTT

j_gene: TRBJ1-5
d_gene: .
abundance: .
v_gene: TRBV2
CDR3aa: CASSERTGRQPQHF
CDR3nt: TGTGCCAGCAGTGAAAGGACCGGGAGGCAGCCCCAGCATTTT

j_gene: TRBJ1-1
d_gene: .
abundance: .
v_gene: TRBV2
CDR3aa: CASSEESDTEAFF
CDR3nt: TGTGCCAGCAGTGAGGAGAGTGACACTGAAGCTTTCTTT

j_gene: TRBJ2-3
d_gene: TRBD1
abundance: .
v_gene: TRBV18
CDR3aa: CASSPGQGGTDTQYF
CDR3nt: TGTGCCAGCTCACCTGGACAGGGAGGCACAGATACGCAGTATTTT

j_gene: TRBJ1-4
d_gene: .
abundance: once
v_gene: TRBV29-1
CDR3aa: CSVANTGGPNEKLFF
CDR3nt: TGCAGCGTCGCAAATACCGGTGGGCCTAATGAAAAACTGTTTTTT

j_gene: TRBJ1-3
d_gene: .
abundance: .
v_gene: TRBV4-2
CDR3aa: CASSFDWGGSGNTIYF
CDR3nt: TGTGCCAGCAGCTTCGACTGGGGGGGGTCTGGAAACACCATATATTTT

j_gene: TRBJ1-4
d_gene: .
abundance: .
v_gene: TRBV9
CDR3aa: CASSVGGSENEKLFF
CDR3nt: TGTGCCAGCAGCGTAGGAGGGAGTGAGAATGAAAAACTGTTTTTT

j_gene: TRBJ1-5
d_gene: .
abundance: few
v_gene: TRBV6-2/TRBV6-3
CDR3aa: CASSFGNQPQHF
CDR3nt: TGTGCCAGCAGCTTCGGCAATCAGCCCCAGCATTTT

j_gene: TRBJ2-6
d_gene: TRBD1
abundance: .
v_gene: TRBV5-5
CDR3aa: CASSLRPRQGASGANVLTF
CDR3nt: TGTGCCAGCAGCTTGCGCCCGCGACAGGGGGCCTCTGGGGCCAACGTCCTGACTTTC

j_gene: TRBJ2-1
d_gene: .
abundance: .
v_gene: TRBV6-2/TRBV6-3
CDR3aa: CASSYPSNEQFF
CDR3nt: TGTGCCAGCAGTTACCCCTCCAATGAGCAGTTCTTC

j_gene: TRBJ1-1
d_gene: .
abundance: once
v_gene: TRBV12-3/TRBV12-4
CDR3aa: CASRAGTEAFF
CDR3nt: TGTGCCAGCAGGGCGGGCACTGAAGCTTTCTTT

j_gene: TRBJ2-1
d_gene: .
abundance: .
v_gene: TRBV11-3
CDR3aa: CASSHRLSNEQFF
CDR3nt: TGTGCCAGCAGCCACCGGTTGAGCAATGAGCAGTTCTTC

j_gene: TRBJ2-6
d_gene: .
abundance: .
v_gene: TRBV10-3
CDR3aa: CAISESASSGANVLTF
CDR3nt: TGTGCCATCAGTGAGTCGGCGAGCTCTGGGGCCAACGTCCTGACTTTC

j_gene: TRBJ1-5
d_gene: TRBD1
abundance: once
v_gene: TRBV28
CDR3aa: CASFFSTGNQPQHF
CDR3nt: TGTGCCAGCTTCTTCTCGACAGGGAATCAGCCCCAGCATTTT

j_gene: TRBJ1-2
d_gene: .
abundance: once
v_gene: TRBV6-6
CDR3aa: CASSYQGNGYTF
CDR3nt: TGTGCCAGCAGTTACCAGGGTAATGGCTACACCTTC

j_gene: TRBJ1-5
d_gene: .
abundance: .
v_gene: TRBV4-3
CDR3aa: CASSQDHSRGNQPQHF
CDR3nt: TGCGCCAGCAGCCAAGATCATTCCAGGGGAAATCAGCCCCAGCATTTT

j_gene: TRBJ1-4
d_gene: .
abundance: .
v_gene: TRBV4-1
CDR3aa: CASSLRTAGTNEKLFF
CDR3nt: TGCGCCAGCAGCCTTCGGACCGCCGGCACTAATGAAAAACTGTTTTTT

j_gene: TRBJ2-1
d_gene: .
abundance: .
v_gene: TRBV19
CDR3aa: CASRRSSYNEQFF
CDR3nt: TGTGCCTCCCGGAGGAGCTCCTACAATGAGCAGTTCTTC

j_gene: TRBJ2-7
d_gene: TRBD2
abundance: .
v_gene: TRBV19
CDR3aa: CASSKVAGSIYEQYF
CDR3nt: TGTGCCAGTAGTAAAGTAGCGGGATCTATCTACGAGCAGTACTTC

j_gene: TRBJ1-1
d_gene: .
abundance: .
v_gene: TRBV5-6
CDR3aa: CASSGLALRTDYEAFF
CDR3nt: TGTGCCAGCAGCGGTTTGGCTTTAAGGACAGACTATGAAGCTTTCTTT

j_gene: TRBJ1-1
d_gene: TRBD1
abundance: .
v_gene: TRBV13
CDR3aa: CASSPGDRTNTEAFF
CDR3nt: TGTGCCAGCAGCCCCGGGGACAGGACGAACACTGAAGCTTTCTTT

j_gene: TRBJ2-3
d_gene: .
abundance: .
v_gene: TRBV14
CDR3aa: CASSHLTLSADTQYF
CDR3nt: TGTGCCAGCAGCCACCTGACCTTATCCGCAGATACGCAGTATTTT

j_gene: TRBJ2-7
d_gene: TRBD1
abundance: .
v_gene: TRBV6-5
CDR3aa: CASSLDRATYEQYF
CDR3nt: TGTGCCAGCAGTTTAGACAGGGCCACCTACGAGCAGTACTTC

j_gene: TRBJ1-4
d_gene: .
abundance: .
v_gene: TRBV18
CDR3aa: CASSPLGFNEKLFF
CDR3nt: TGTGCCAGCTCACCATTAGGGTTTAATGAAAAACTGTTTTTT

j_gene: TRBJ1-2
d_gene: .
abundance: .
v_gene: TRBV7-2
CDR3aa: CASSLSGAGYTF
CDR3nt: TGTGCCAGCAGCCTATCGGGGGCTGGCTACACCTTC

j_gene: TRBJ1-2
d_gene: .
abundance: .
v_gene: TRBV29-1
CDR3aa: CSVELVSYGYTF
CDR3nt: TGCAGCGTTGAGCTGGTTTCCTATGGCTACACCTTC

j_gene: TRBJ1-1
d_gene: .
abundance: once
v_gene: TRBV7-9
CDR3aa: CASSEGAARIEAFF
CDR3nt: TGTGCCAGCAGCGAGGGAGCAGCCAGGATTGAAGCTTTCTTT

j_gene: TRBJ2-7
d_gene: .
abundance: .
v_gene: TRBV5-1
CDR3aa: CASSSYDSAEYF
CDR3nt: TGCGCCAGCAGCTCTTACGACAGTGCAGAGTACTTC